Below are 25 T cell receptor beta chains sequenced from a single sample in a study of PD-L1 blockade in urothelial cancer. As to time point: peripheral blood 6 weeks after treatment start. The protocol was immunoSEQ multiplex PCR, while the TCRdb copy is restricted to in-frame clones and leaves out a portion. The sample includes around 100,000 clones, around 93% seen only once; the top ten take 3% to 4.5%. The specimen comprised PBMCs, sampled around atezolizumab (anti-PD-L1) treatment. Source of these receptors: a man aged 60 to 69 with urothelial cancer.

This clone was picked up many times. The chain is built from TRBV27 and TRBJ2-3, with 10 bases lining up with TRBD2. This CDR3 region has 15 residues. CDR1 is MNHEY and CDR2 is SMNVEV in the germline V gene (reference sequence). V shed 5 bases and J 4 bases; nucleotides not matched to a gene: 6. The CDR3 region has the DNA TGTGCCAGCAGTAATAGCGGGGGGTTAGCAGATACGCAGTATTTT. This encodes CASSNSGGLADTQYF.

A remark on this clone: The same CDR3 can be traced to other DNA sequences in this sample. V gene TRBV7-2 combines with J gene TRBJ2-3; D gene unclear. This CDR3 comprises 12 residues. V lost 6 bases and J lost 5, with 9 bases in between. CDR1 and CDR2 (germline): SGHTA, FQGNSA. The CDR3 DNA reads as TGTGCCAGCAGTCTGAGTGGAGATACGCAGTATTTT. Encoded protein: CASSLSGDTQYF.

The chain carries TRBV23-1 and TRBJ1-2; D is possibly TRBD1 (5 bases). TRBV23-1 is designated an ORF whose function remains uncertain. The CDR3 covers 15 residues. V was clipped by 8 bases and J by 7 bases, with 23 bases between them. In nucleotides, the CDR3 is TGCGCCAGCGGCCGTTTAGGAGGGGAGGGTGGTGGCTACACCTTC. Protein product: CASGRLGGEGGGYTF.

The chain combines TRBV4-2 with TRBJ1-2; D is unresolved. The CDR3 is 14 amino acids. Germline V gene lookup returns CDR1 LGHNA and CDR2 YNFKEQ. Trimming took off 2 bases at V and 2 bases at J, with 9 bases between the two ends. In DNA, the CDR3 is TGTGCCAGCAGCCAACCCGACGGGAACTATGGCTACACCTTC. Protein sequence: CASSQPDGNYGYTF.

The chain carries TRBV4-1 and TRBJ2-1; TRBD2 agrees at 8 bases. The CDR3 is 18 residues long. After removal of 5 bases from V and 0 bases from J, the junction contained 12 bases not matched to a gene. Germline V gene lookup returns CDR1 MGHRA and CDR2 YSYEKL. The DNA of the CDR3 is TGCGCCAGCAGCGGCACGGGGGGCGGGGGGAGCTCCTACAATGAGCAGTTCTTC. Encoded protein: CASSGTGGGGSSYNEQFF.

The chain is built from TRBV13 and TRBJ1-2, with a possible D match to TRBD1 (6 bases). V gave up 5 bases and J gave up 6 bases, with 16 bases separating them. Germline CDR1 PRHDT, CDR2 FYEKMQ (reference sequence). There are 14 residues in the CDR3. The CDR3: CASSPVGASNGYTF. CDR3 nucleotide sequence: TGTGCCAGCAGCCCAGTGGGGGCGTCCAATGGCTACACCTTC.

The gene calls are TRBV19 and TRBJ1-1; possibly TRBD1 for D (5 bases). There are 15 residues in the CDR3. The V end lost 1 base, the J end lost 0 bases, and 9 bases lay between the germline ends. The germline gives CDR1 LNHDA, CDR2 SQIVND (reference sequence). The CDR3 region is CASSIGQPMNTEAFF. CDR3 DNA: TGTGCCAGTAGTATAGGACAGCCCATGAACACTGAAGCTTTCTTT.

This sequence joins TRBV11-2 and TRBJ2-7; 9 bases map to TRBD2. The CDR3 has 16 residues. Germline-derived CDR1 and CDR2 are SGHAT and FQNNGV. The V segment lost 1 base and the J segment 4 bases; nucleotides outside the gene matches: 8. CDR3 amino acids: CASSLGWREGLYEQYF. DNA for the CDR3: TGTGCCAGCAGCTTAGGATGGCGGGAGGGCCTATACGAGCAGTACTTC.

The CDR3 nucleotides are TGTGCCAGCAGCTTAGGCGGGGGGAACTACGAGCAGTACTTC. Translating it yields CASSLGGGNYEQYF. The chain is built from TRBV7-2 and TRBJ2-7; 8 nucleotides match TRBD2. CDR1 is SGHTA and CDR2 is FQGNSA in the germline V gene. Unmatched junction bases numbered 2, after V lost 1 base and J lost 3 bases. The CDR3 consists of 14 residues.

The chain couples TRBV2 to TRBJ1-1, with a possible D match to TRBD1 (6 bases). The CDR3 spans 13 residues. CDR1 SNHLY and CDR2 FYNNEI come from the germline V gene. V was shortened by 3 bases and J by 4 bases, with 9 bases between the two germline ends. The chain's CDR3 is CASSEQGSTEAFF. CDR3 nucleotide sequence: TGTGCCAGCAGTGAGCAGGGGTCCACTGAAGCTTTCTTT.

The chain couples TRBV7-2 to TRBJ2-5; 9 bases are a match to TRBD1. The ends lost 3 bases at V and 5 bases at J; junction bases unmatched: 4. Germline lookup yields CDR1 SGHTA and CDR2 FQGNSA. CDR3 length equals 14 residues. The CDR3 region has the DNA TGTGCCAGCAGCTTGCAACAGGGGGCGGAGACCCAGTACTTC. It translates to CASSLQQGAETQYF. The variable domain in full, completed from reference TRBV7-2 and TRBJ2-5, reads GAGVSQSPSNKVTEKGKDVELRCDPISGHTALYWYRQSLGQGLEFLIYFQGNSAPDKSGLPSDRFSAERTGGSVSTLTIQRTQQEDSAVYLCASSLQQGAETQYFGPGTRLLVL.

V gene TRBV4-1 combines with J gene TRBJ2-7, with 7 positions matching TRBD1. Germline V gene lookup returns CDR1 MGHRA and CDR2 YSYEKL. There are 15 residues in the CDR3. With V trimmed by 5 bases and J by 1 base, 8 bases remained unmatched. CDR3 coding DNA: TGCGCCAGCAGCTCTCCAACAGGGGCATCCTACGAGCAGTACTTC. Translation gives CASSSPTGASYEQYF.

The chain has TRBV7-2 and TRBJ2-3, with 12 positions matching TRBD2. Germline assignment: CDR1 SGHTA and CDR2 FQGNSA. The CDR3 is made up of 15 amino acids. Losses at the gene ends were 4 bases for V and 5 bases for J; bases not matched to a gene: 4. CDR3 loop: CASSSSGLAGDTQYF. The CDR3 nucleotides are TGTGCCAGCAGCTCCTCGGGACTAGCGGGAGATACGCAGTATTTT.

The chain joins TRBV9 to TRBJ1-1; 8 bases are shared with TRBD1. Germline-derived CDR1 and CDR2 are SGDLS and YYNGEE. The CDR3 is 13 amino acids. V was pared by 3 bases and J by 9 bases, with 7 bases of the junction left unmatched. The CDR3 sequence is CASSADREEKAFF. CDR3 coding DNA: TGTGCCAGCAGCGCGGACAGGGAAGAGAAAGCTTTCTTT.

This clone has a handful of counts. V gene TRBV6-1 combines with J gene TRBJ1-5; D may be TRBD1 (5 bases). V lost 0 bases, J lost 6 bases, and 12 bases lay in between. The germline CDR1 and CDR2 sequences are MNHNS and SASEGT. This CDR3 has 15 amino acids. CDR3 bases: TGTGCCAGCAGTGAAGCTGGACACAACCCTCAGCCCCAGCATTTT. As protein: CASSEAGHNPQPQHF.

This clone was seen only once. The CDR3 DNA reads as TGCGCCAGCAGCGGGGCAGGGGTCGAGGAAAAACTGTTTTTT. Translated, it gives CASSGAGVEEKLFF. This sequence joins TRBV5-1 and TRBJ1-4, with D perhaps matching TRBD1 (6 bases). The ends were cut back, 4 bases at V and 8 bases at J, with 15 bases in the middle. This CDR3 is built from 14 residues. Germline CDR1 reads SGHRS; CDR2 reads YFSETQ.

The chain uses TRBV19 and TRBJ1-4, with D hard to call. The length of the CDR3 is 13 residues. V was cut by 4 bases and J by 7 bases, with 10 bases left in between. Germline V gene lookup returns CDR1 LNHDA and CDR2 SQIVND (reference sequence). The CDR3 region has the DNA TGTGCCAGTAGTAACCTAGGGAGTGAAAAACTGTTTTTT. It codes for CASSNLGSEKLFF.

The rearrangement joins TRBV5-1 to TRBJ2-7; 10 positions agree with TRBD2. Germline V gene sequence: CDR1 SGHRS, CDR2 YFSETQ. The CDR3 is 16 amino acids. V was clipped by 2 bases and J by 6 bases; unmatched bases: 11. CDR3 bases: TGCGCCAGCAGCTTAGCGGGAGGGGGAGTAGGTCCCGAGCAGTACTTC. It encodes CASSLAGGGVGPEQYF.

The genes are TRBV4-3 and TRBJ2-1; possibly TRBD1 for D (6 bases). Germline CDR1 reads LGHNA; CDR2 reads YSLEER. CDR3 length equals 15 residues. V lost 4 bases and J lost 5, with 15 bases in between. CDR3 nucleotide sequence: TGCGCCAGCAGCCCGACAGGTCTCATCCACAATGAGCAGTTCTTC. Encoded protein: CASSPTGLIHNEQFF.

A single count supports this clone. The CDR3 sequence is CASSDTGVWNEQFF. CDR3 nucleotide sequence: TGTGCCAGCAGTGATACAGGGGTTTGGAATGAGCAGTTCTTC. The chain carries TRBV6-1 and TRBJ2-1, with 7 bases lining up with TRBD1. The V gene end was trimmed by 3 bases and the J gene end by 7 bases; junction bases not matched to a gene: 6. This CDR3 is 14 amino acids long. Per the germline V gene, CDR1 is MNHNS and CDR2 is SASEGT.

This chain connects TRBV5-8 to TRBJ2-3; TRBD2 aligns across 15 bases. V gave up 4 bases and J gave up 1 base; unmatched junction bases: 4. This CDR3 region has 17 residues. Germline V gives CDR1 SGHTS, CDR2 YDEGEE. CDR3 in amino acids: CASSQGLAGGGTDTQYF. CDR3 sequence (DNA): TGTGCCAGCAGCCAGGGACTAGCGGGAGGAGGCACAGATACGCAGTATTTT.

This clone was observed a handful of times. The chain combines TRBV6-1 with TRBJ1-2, with D possibly matching TRBD1 (5 bases). The CDR3 is 14 amino acids. CDR1 MNHNS and CDR2 SASEGT come from the germline V gene. The V end was cut by 7 bases, the J end by 2 bases, with 14 bases between. The CDR3, as DNA: TGTGCCAGCACTACCGGGACTTTGAACTATGGCTACACCTTC. This codes for CASTTGTLNYGYTF.

The V and J genes are TRBV27 and TRBJ2-1, with TRBD2 identical over 11 bases. V lost 4 bases, J lost 10 bases, and 9 bases stayed unmatched. This CDR3 contains 15 residues. Germline V gives CDR1 MNHEY, CDR2 SMNVEV (reference sequence). Here the CDR3 DNA reads TGTGCCAGCAGTTCCCTGGGACTAGCGGAAGGGGAGCAGTTCTTC. This encodes CASSSLGLAEGEQFF.

The CDR3 reads CASLSPGLMNTQYF. DNA for the CDR3: TGTGCCAGTCTGTCCCCGGGACTAATGAATACGCAGTATTTT. This chain joins TRBV28 and TRBJ2-3; 7 nucleotides agree with TRBD2. Germline V lookup: CDR1 MDHEN, CDR2 SYDVKM. The CDR3 totals 14 residues. Unmatched junction bases numbered 13, after V lost 9 bases and J lost 7 bases. Looking up the rest from reference TRBV28 and TRBJ2-3 gives the full variable domain: DVKVTQSSRYLVKRTGEKVFLECVQDMDHENMFWYRQDPGLGLRLIYFSYDVKMKEKGDIPEGYSVSREKKERFSLILESASTNQTSMYLCASLSPGLMNTQYFGPGTRLTVL.

The DNA for the CDR3 is TGTGCCACAAGAGGGACAGGGGAGAATGAGCAGTTCTTC. It translates to CATRGTGENEQFF. V usage is TRBV19 and J usage is TRBJ2-1, with TRBD1 matching over 10 bases. The CDR3 extends over 13 amino acids. Trimming cost V 10 bases and J 7 bases; bases outside gene matches: 7. Germline V gene data show CDR1 as LNHDA and CDR2 as SQIVND (reference sequence). The full variable domain, its missing parts supplied by reference TRBV19 and TRBJ2-1, is DGGITQSPKYLFRKEGQNVTLSCEQNLNHDAMYWYRQDPGQGLRLIYYSQIVNDFQKGDIAEGYSVSREKKESFPLTVTSAQKNPTAFYLCATRGTGENEQFFGPGTRLTVL.